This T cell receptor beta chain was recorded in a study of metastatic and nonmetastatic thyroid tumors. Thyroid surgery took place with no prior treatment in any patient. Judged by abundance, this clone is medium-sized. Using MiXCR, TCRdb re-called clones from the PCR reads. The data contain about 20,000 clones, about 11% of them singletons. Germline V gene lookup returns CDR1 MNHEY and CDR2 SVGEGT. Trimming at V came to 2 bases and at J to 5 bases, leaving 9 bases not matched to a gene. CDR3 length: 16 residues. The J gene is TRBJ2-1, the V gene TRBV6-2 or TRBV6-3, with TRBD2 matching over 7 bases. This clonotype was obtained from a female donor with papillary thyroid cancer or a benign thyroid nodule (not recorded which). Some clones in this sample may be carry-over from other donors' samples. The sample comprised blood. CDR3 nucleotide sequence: TGTGCCAGCAGTTACCCCTCGGGAGGACTCAACAATGAGCAGTTCTTC. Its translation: CASSYPSGGLNNEQFF.